Listed here is a single TCR beta chain. This receptor's antigen is unknown. No quality values exist for individual bases; no much larger clone is one base distant. RNA was extracted with the RNeasy kit and roughly 0.5 to 1 ug was reverse transcribed using random hexamers. The immunoSEQ multiplex PCR assay, covering 54 Vbeta and 13 Jbeta segments, was used to amplify TCR beta CDR3 regions. To correct PCR amplification bias, a synthetic template baseline was used for both primer optimization and computational correction. The paper's processing steps were these. Reads were annotated to V, D and J genes per IMGT and analyzed with immunoSEQ Analyzer, keeping only productive sequences. Clonality was calculated as one minus the Shannon entropy normalized by log2 of the number of productive unique sequences. For each patient and control, public and private clones were evaluated within the 100 most prevalent clones. Clones were defined as Susac-specific when absent from the healthy and MS cohorts, from over 950 published viral clones and from other ImmuneACCESS disease sequences. TCRdb handled the public reads itself, with Q25 trimming in fastp and clone calling in MiXCR, and kept productive beta chains. Each entry merges the rows of one CDR3 protein and shows their most common DNA and genes. The V and J calls shown here were made by TCRdb, not taken from the authors' results. Present in this sample are roughly 400,000 distinct CDR3 sequences, roughly 85% of which were seen just once. More than 0.09% of the sample rests with the top ten.

These data are taken from a study of CD8 T cells in Susac syndrome (dated by TCRdb to the late 2010s). A note on the overall study: Repertoire sequencing was used to test whether CD8+ T cell activation and differentiation in Susac syndrome was antigen driven. Clonality of the CD8+ T cell repertoire was compared between more than 9 healthy donors, roughly 14 Susac syndrome patients and under 16 multiple sclerosis patients.

Peripheral blood CD8+ and CD4+ T cells from healthy donors, Susac syndrome patients and multiple sclerosis patients were profiled by high-throughput TCR beta sequencing. Multiple sclerosis controls were treatment-naive patients with stable or active relapsing-remitting disease fulfilling revised McDonald criteria. Bulk CD8+ and CD4+ T cells were purified by magnetic negative isolation, whereas CD8+ TEMRA cells were enriched by FACS. Blood was collected in EDTA tubes and processed within 24 hours, with PBMCs isolated through density gradient centrifugation. PBMCs intended for TCR sequencing were cryopreserved in liquid nitrogen and thawed later in a water bath at 37 degrees C. The sorted or isolated CD4+, CD8+ and CD8+ TEMRA cells had a purity of 90% or higher. The cysteine opens and the phenylalanine closes a CDR3 of 13 amino acids. The kept DNA is CDR3 alone, 39 bases in frame from the first base. V lost 5 bases and J lost 2 bases; the stretch between them is 10 bases long. CDR1 SGHTA and CDR2 FQGNSA were looked up in the germline V gene.

What the study reported, not specific to this receptor: The number of individuals in the TCR sequencing and HLA analysis was recognized as being relatively small.

The rearrangement combines TRBV7-2 with TRBJ2-7; the D gene identity is not certain. The sequencing input was CD8+ T cells from PBMCs. The receptor comes from a human donor with multiple sclerosis. The DNA sequence is TGTGCCAGCAGCCCCCCTGGGCCCTACGAGCAGTACTTC. This encodes CASSPPGPYEQYF.